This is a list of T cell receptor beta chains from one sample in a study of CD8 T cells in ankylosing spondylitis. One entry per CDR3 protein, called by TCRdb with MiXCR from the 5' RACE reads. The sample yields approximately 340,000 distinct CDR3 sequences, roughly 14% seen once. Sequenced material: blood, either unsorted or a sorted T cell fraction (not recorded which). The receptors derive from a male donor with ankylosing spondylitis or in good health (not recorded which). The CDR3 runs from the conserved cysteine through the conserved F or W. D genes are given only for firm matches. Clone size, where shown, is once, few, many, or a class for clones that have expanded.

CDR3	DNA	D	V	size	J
CASILGTF	TGTGCCAGCATCCTCGGGACCTTC	NA	TRBV27	few	TRBJ1-2
CSAKGLADEQYF	TGCAGTGCTAAGGGACTAGCGGACGAGCAGTACTTC	TRBD2	TRBV20-1	NA	TRBJ2-7
CASSLGRSDEQYF	TGCGCCAGCAGCCTAGGGCGTTCGGACGAGCAGTACTTC	NA	TRBV4-1	NA	TRBJ2-7
CASSLSSSGRDYNEQFF	TGCGCCAGCAGCTTGAGTTCTAGCGGGAGGGACTACAATGAGCAGTTCTTC	TRBD2	TRBV5-1	NA	TRBJ2-1
CSAPQLGNTEAFF	TGCAGTGCTCCACAGCTCGGGAACACTGAAGCTTTCTTT	NA	TRBV20-1	NA	TRBJ1-1
CASSRAGGGTDTQYF	TGCGCCAGCAGTCGGGCCGGGGGCGGCACAGATACGCAGTATTTT	NA	TRBV5-1	few	TRBJ2-3
CATSASGTYNEQFF	TGTGCCACCAGTGCAAGCGGTACCTACAATGAGCAGTTCTTC	NA	TRBV24-1	NA	TRBJ2-1
CASTVRGRSNEQFF	TGTGCCAGCACCGTGAGGGGGAGGTCCAATGAGCAGTTCTTC	NA	TRBV6-1	NA	TRBJ2-1
CASSQGGANSYEQYF	TGTGCCAGCAGCCAAGGCGGGGCTAACTCCTACGAGCAGTACTTC	NA	TRBV3-1	NA	TRBJ2-7
CASSSARGTGKDYGYTF	TGTGCCAGCAGCTCCGCGAGGGGGACAGGGAAGGACTATGGCTACACCTTC	TRBD1	TRBV7-9	NA	TRBJ1-2
CAISRGDEKLFF	TGTGCCATCAGCAGGGGGGATGAAAAACTGTTTTTT	TRBD1	TRBV10-3	NA	TRBJ1-4
CAISEDEQPGELFF	TGTGCCATCAGTGAGGACGAGCAACCCGGGGAGCTGTTTTTT	NA	TRBV10-3	NA	TRBJ2-2
CSAHLVGVTDTQYF	TGCAGTGCCCACCTAGTGGGGGTCACAGATACGCAGTATTTT	NA	TRBV20-1	few	TRBJ2-3
CAIKGVANYGYTF	TGTGCCATCAAGGGAGTCGCTAACTATGGCTACACCTTC	NA	TRBV10-3	NA	TRBJ1-2